A single sample gave rise to the 28 T cell receptor beta chains below, sequenced in a study of immune heterogeneity within non-small cell lung tumors. Multiplex PCR amplified TCR beta CDR3 with 32 V and 13 J primers. TCRdb re-derived calls from the multiplex PCR reads in MiXCR, one entry per CDR3 protein. The sample holds about 15,000 distinct CDR3 sequences, 25% to 35% seen once. At around 600 ng per sample, bulk tumor genomic DNA provided the template. Several biopsies per primary tumor were taken during surgery, spaced as far apart as possible. Those enrolled were patients newly diagnosed with untreated non-small cell lung cancer and undergoing curative surgery. Sequencing used lung tumor tissue. These receptors originate from a woman aged 50 to 65 with non-small cell lung cancer.

As regards this clonotype: Being one base from a much bigger clone, this may be a read error. V usage is TRBV5-8 and J usage is TRBJ2-3; D may be TRBD2 (6 bases). Germline lookup yields CDR1 SGHTS and CDR2 YDEGEE. The CDR3 loop spans 15 amino acids. DNA of the CDR3: TGTGCCATCAGCTTGGAGGGTCAGGGCGCAGATACGCAGTATTTT. Its protein is CAISLEGQGADTQYF.

This clonotype is medium-sized (0.01 to 0.1%). The chain combines TRBV15 with TRBJ2-7; D might be TRBD1 (6 bases). The CDR3 is 13 amino acids. The germline V gene encodes CDR1 LNHNV and CDR2 YYDKDF (reference sequence). Trimming pared 1 base from V and 7 bases from J, leaving 11 bases between. CDR3 region: CATSRVAGEEQYF. Written as DNA, the CDR3 is TGTGCCACCAGCAGAGTTGCAGGGGAGGAGCAGTACTTC.

This clonotype has just a few counts. The CDR3 DNA reads as TGTGCCACCAGTGATTGGACCAGGAGTGGTGATACGCAGTATTTT. It codes for CATSDWTRSGDTQYF. V usage is TRBV24-1 and J usage is TRBJ2-3, with D unresolved. The CDR3 extends over 15 amino acids. With 2 bases removed from V and 6 bases from J, the gap between germline ends came to 14 bases. CDR1 and CDR2 from the germline V gene are KGHDR and SFDVKD.

CDR3 residues: CASSREQGAAYEQYV. The CDR3 region has the DNA TGTGCCAGCAGCAGAGAACAGGGGGCAGCCTACGAGCAGTACGTC. V is TRBV6-1 and J is TRBJ2-7; 9 bases are a match to TRBD1. J lost 2 bases, V lost 6 bases, and 8 bases had no gene match. CDR1 and CDR2 (germline): MNHNS, SASEGT. There are 15 residues in the CDR3.

Note on this clonotype: One end of the junction is discordant with germline, which a read error may explain. This chain connects TRBV20-1 to TRBJ2-7; 9 nucleotides align to TRBD1. Germline V gene lookup returns CDR1 DFQATT and CDR2 SNEGSKA (reference sequence). CDR3 length: 12 amino acids. CDR3 residues: CSALGQGYEQCF. CDR3 in DNA: TGCAGTGCTCTGGGACAGGGCTACGAGCAGTGCTTC.

CDR3 nucleotides: TGCAGTGCTAGTGATCCAGACAGGGCCAAGGTGGGCTACACCTTC. This encodes CSASDPDRAKVGYTF. The chain recombines TRBV20-1 with TRBJ1-2; 7 positions match TRBD1. CDR1 is DFQATT, CDR2 SNEGSKA, per germline (reference sequence). The CDR3 is 15 amino acids. Trimming cost V 3 bases and J 8 bases; bases outside gene matches: 15.

This clonotype is labeled as medium-sized. The chain is built from TRBV18 and TRBJ2-7, with 7 bases that match TRBD1. The V and J ends lost 4 bases and 3 bases, in that order; junction bases with no gene match: 18. The length of the CDR3 is 18 residues. Germline loops: CDR1 KGHSH, CDR2 LQKENI. The CDR3 nucleotides are TGTGCCAGCTCACAGCAGGACAGGAGCAACGCCTTAGACTACGAGCAGTACTTC. Amino acid sequence: CASSQQDRSNALDYEQYF.

Of note for this clonotype: A much larger clone differs from this one at a single base, so this may be a read error. This rearrangement joins TRBV6-2 or TRBV6-3 to TRBJ1-1, with D possibly TRBD1 on 5 matching bases. Trimming shortened V by 10 bases and J by 7 bases, and 13 bases separated the two germline ends. The CDR3 length is 11 residues. Looked up from germline, CDR1 is MNHEY and CDR2 is SVGEGT. The CDR3 DNA reads TGTGCCAACGGACATGGTCATGAAGCTTTCTTT. It codes for CANGHGHEAFF.

This clonotype was seen a few times. This chain links TRBV18 with TRBJ2-7; 10 nucleotides align to TRBD2. The germline gives CDR1 KGHSH, CDR2 LQKENI. The CDR3 consists of 17 residues. After removal of 1 base from V and 0 bases from J, the junction contained 6 bases not matched to a gene. The CDR3 protein is CASSPRRTSGDSYEQYF. CDR3 in DNA: TGTGCCAGCTCACCACGCCGGACTAGCGGCGACTCCTACGAGCAGTACTTC.

This clonotype was recorded a few times. V and J are TRBV28 and TRBJ1-2, with D unclear. Trimming pared 4 bases from V and 4 bases from J, leaving 22 bases between. The CDR3 has 17 residues. Germline CDR1 reads MDHEN; CDR2 reads SYDVKM. The DNA of the CDR3 is TGTGCCAGCAGTTCTCGTGGAAGTGGGCCCTCCTCCTATGGCTACACCTTC. Its translation is CASSSRGSGPSSYGYTF.

There are a few counts of this clonotype. Given a much more abundant clone one base away, this may be a read error. This chain links TRBV24-1 with TRBJ2-1, with 11 nucleotides matching TRBD2. The CDR3 is made up of 16 amino acids. CDR1 and CDR2 from the germline V gene are KGHDR and SFDVKD. J was trimmed by 7 bases and V by 3 bases; bases with no gene match: 7. CDR3 sequence reads: CATSDVTSGTQNEQFF. The DNA of the CDR3 is TGTGCCACCAGTGATGTGACTAGCGGGACCCAAAATGAGCAGTTCTTC.

This clonotype was counted between two and nine times. The junction departs from the called germline gene at one end, perhaps through a read error. The chain carries TRBV5-1 and TRBJ1-1; no definite D call. The CDR3 is 15 amino acids. Germline-derived CDR1 and CDR2 are SGHRS and YFSETQ. CDR3 sequence reads: CASSLGAARTTESFF. CDR3 DNA sequence: TGCGCCAGCAGCTTGGGGGCGGCACGGACCACTGAATCTTTCTTT.

With respect to this clonotype: A much larger clone lies one base from this, so it may be a read error. This chain uses TRBV7-3 with TRBJ2-2; tentative D call: TRBD1 (7 bases). CDR1 and CDR2 from the germline V gene are SGHTA and FQGTGA. The CDR3 extends over 13 amino acids. Trimming stripped 10 bases from V and 4 bases from J, with 13 bases between. For the CDR3, the DNA is TGTGCCACCAGGGGGGCGAGCACCGGGGAGCTGTTTTTT. This gives the protein CATRGASTGELFF. Filled out from reference TRBV7-3 and TRBJ2-2, the complete variable domain reads GAGVSQTPSNKVTEKGKYVELRCDPISGHTALYWYRQSLGQGPEFLIYFQGTGAADDSGLPNDRFFAVRPEGSVSTLKIQRTERGDSAVYLCATRGASTGELFFGEGSRLTVL.

This clonotype has only a few counts. V gene TRBV29-1 combines with J gene TRBJ2-1, with D maybe TRBD2 (5 bases). The length of the CDR3 is 14 residues. Germline lookup yields CDR1 SQVTM and CDR2 ANQGSEA. Trimming shortened V by 6 bases and J by 8 bases, and 20 bases separated the two germline ends. As DNA, the CDR3 is TGCAGCGTCGGCTCCTCTAGTAATAGCGATGAGCAGTTCTTC. Translating it yields CSVGSSSNSDEQFF.

The V gene is TRBV5-4, the J gene TRBJ2-3; D is perhaps TRBD2 (6 bases). The CDR3 has 14 amino acids. Germline V lookup: CDR1 SGHNT, CDR2 YYREEE (reference sequence). V was pared by 8 bases and J by 0 bases, with 13 bases between. The CDR3, as DNA: TGTGCCAGTGGGGGAGGCTCTAGCACAGATACGCAGTATTTT. Translation: CASGGGSSTDTQYF.

The V gene is TRBV28, the J gene TRBJ2-7, with D hard to call. This CDR3 spans 13 amino acids. Trimming stripped 1 base from V and 0 bases from J, with 4 bases between. Germline CDR1 MDHEN, CDR2 SYDVKM. CDR3 nucleotides: TGTGCCAGCAGTTTATCCGCCTCCTACGAGCAGTACTTC. Translating it yields CASSLSASYEQYF.

The rearrangement links TRBV6-1 to TRBJ2-7; D perhaps matches TRBD2 (5 bases). Germline CDR1 MNHNS, CDR2 SASEGT. The CDR3 extends over 18 amino acids. V lost 6 bases to trimming and J lost 3 bases, with 27 bases between them. The CDR3 DNA follows: TGTGCCAGCAGCCATATTCAGGACGGTGCAGCGACTAACTACGAGCAGTACTTC. Translation: CASSHIQDGAATNYEQYF.

Remarks on this clonotype: Given a much more abundant clone one base away, this may be a read error. This rearrangement joins TRBV11-3 to TRBJ2-7, with D unclear. Germline CDR1 reads SGHNT; CDR2 reads YENEEA. CDR3 size: 14 residues. CDR3 amino acids: CASSLVFTTYEHYF. CDR3 nucleotides: TGTGCCAGCAGCTTAGTCTTTACCACTTACGAGCATTACTTC.

The table lists this clonotype with many counts. The chain combines TRBV3-1 with TRBJ1-3; perhaps TRBD1 as D (5 bases). Trimming took 6 bases from V and 0 from J, leaving 12 bases between them. Germline CDR1 reads LGHDT; CDR2 reads YNNKEL (reference sequence). This CDR3 is 15 amino acids long. In DNA form, the CDR3 reads TGTGCCAGCAGTCAACAGGCTGGCTCTGGAAACACCATATATTTT. Translation: CASSQQAGSGNTIYF.

In its sample, this clonotype was seen many times. One end of the junction is discordant with germline, which a read error may explain. The CDR3 nucleotides are TGCGCCAGCAGCTCGGGAGGGACAGGGCATACCCCCACTTTT. Translated: CASSSGGTGHTPTF. This sequence joins TRBV5-1 and TRBJ1-4; 9 nucleotides agree with TRBD1. Germline CDR1 is SGHRS and CDR2 is YFSETQ. The CDR3 runs to 14 residues.

This clonotype showed up just a few times. A read error may be the cause here, since a much bigger clone is one base away. V and J are TRBV28 and TRBJ1-5; D is unresolved. The germline V gene has CDR1 MDHEN and CDR2 SYDVKM. This CDR3 region has 14 residues. CDR3: CSSSRGFSNQPQHF. The CDR3 nucleotides read TGTTCCAGCAGTCGAGGGTTTAGCAATCAGCCCCAGCATTTT. Full variable domain (outside the CDR3, taken from reference TRBV28 and TRBJ1-5): DVKVTQSSRYLVKRTGEKVFLECVQDMDHENMFWYRQDPGLGLRLIYFSYDVKMKEKGDIPEGYSVSREKKERFSLILESASTNQTSMYLCSSSRGFSNQPQHFGDGTRLSIL.

The chain joins TRBV11-3 to TRBJ2-7; TRBD2 matches at 8 bases. CDR1 and CDR2 from the germline V gene are SGHNT and YENEEA. The CDR3 covers 15 residues. With V trimmed by 4 bases and J by 9 bases, 14 bases remained unmatched. DNA of the CDR3: TGTGCCAGCAGCTGGTCGGGACGGGAGGGCCCTGGGCAGTACTTC. It yields the protein CASSWSGREGPGQYF.

This clonotype has ten or more counts. The chain has TRBV6-1 and TRBJ1-6; D gene uncertain. From germline, CDR1 is MNHNS and CDR2 SASEGT. The CDR3 covers 13 residues. V was trimmed by 7 bases and J by 0 bases, leaving 4 bases between them. CDR3 sequence (DNA): TGTGCCAGCATGAGCTCCTATAATTCACCCCTCCACTTT. Residues: CASMSSYNSPLHF.

This clonotype appeared many times. The V gene is TRBV4-1, the J gene TRBJ1-4; maybe TRBD1 (5 bases). V was trimmed by 4 bases and J by 5 bases, leaving 11 bases between them. The CDR3 is 14 amino acids. Per the germline V gene, CDR1 is MGHRA and CDR2 is YSYEKL. The DNA for the CDR3 is TGCGCCAGCAGCCCAGGGCAAGGGAATGAAAAACTGTTTTTT. Translated, it gives CASSPGQGNEKLFF.

This clonotype appeared many times. This rearrangement joins TRBV20-1 to TRBJ2-5, with D unresolved. Germline lookup yields CDR1 DFQATT and CDR2 SNEGSKA (reference sequence). The germline V and J ends were trimmed by 3 bases and 5 bases, with 4 bases remaining between them. CDR3 length: 10 amino acids. The CDR3 DNA reads as TGCAGTGCTAGGGCCGAGACCCAGTACTTC. It codes for CSARAETQYF.

The sample holds one count of this clonotype. This clone may be a read error of a much larger clone one base away. The rearrangement uses TRBV5-1 and TRBJ1-1; 8 bases fit TRBD1. The CDR3 contains 15 residues. Germline CDR1 reads SGHRS; CDR2 reads YFSETQ. CDR3 nucleotides: TGCGCCAGAAGCTTACTAACAGGGGGGACCACTGAAGCTTTCTTT. Encoded protein: CARSLLTGGTTEAFF.

Worth noting for this clonotype: An end of the junction does not agree with germline; a read error may underlie this. The chain joins TRBV28 to TRBJ1-1, with D uncertain. Per the germline V gene, CDR1 is MDHEN and CDR2 is SYDVKM. The length of the CDR3 is 15 residues. DNA of the CDR3: TGTGCCAGCATCCCGGGGTGGGAGGGAAGGACTCAAGCGTTCTTT. This translates into CASIPGWEGRTQAFF.

The sample holds a few counts of this clonotype. This chain joins TRBV11-2 and TRBJ2-2; the D gene is possibly TRBD1 (6 bases). Germline loops: CDR1 SGHAT, CDR2 FQNNGV. CDR3 length: 18 amino acids. The V gene lost 4 bases and the J gene lost 3 bases, with 21 bases spanning the gap. CDR3 coding DNA: TGTGCCAGCAGCTCCATCAGCCTTCGACAGGAGGACACCGGGGAGCTGTTTTTT. This codes for CASSSISLRQEDTGELFF.